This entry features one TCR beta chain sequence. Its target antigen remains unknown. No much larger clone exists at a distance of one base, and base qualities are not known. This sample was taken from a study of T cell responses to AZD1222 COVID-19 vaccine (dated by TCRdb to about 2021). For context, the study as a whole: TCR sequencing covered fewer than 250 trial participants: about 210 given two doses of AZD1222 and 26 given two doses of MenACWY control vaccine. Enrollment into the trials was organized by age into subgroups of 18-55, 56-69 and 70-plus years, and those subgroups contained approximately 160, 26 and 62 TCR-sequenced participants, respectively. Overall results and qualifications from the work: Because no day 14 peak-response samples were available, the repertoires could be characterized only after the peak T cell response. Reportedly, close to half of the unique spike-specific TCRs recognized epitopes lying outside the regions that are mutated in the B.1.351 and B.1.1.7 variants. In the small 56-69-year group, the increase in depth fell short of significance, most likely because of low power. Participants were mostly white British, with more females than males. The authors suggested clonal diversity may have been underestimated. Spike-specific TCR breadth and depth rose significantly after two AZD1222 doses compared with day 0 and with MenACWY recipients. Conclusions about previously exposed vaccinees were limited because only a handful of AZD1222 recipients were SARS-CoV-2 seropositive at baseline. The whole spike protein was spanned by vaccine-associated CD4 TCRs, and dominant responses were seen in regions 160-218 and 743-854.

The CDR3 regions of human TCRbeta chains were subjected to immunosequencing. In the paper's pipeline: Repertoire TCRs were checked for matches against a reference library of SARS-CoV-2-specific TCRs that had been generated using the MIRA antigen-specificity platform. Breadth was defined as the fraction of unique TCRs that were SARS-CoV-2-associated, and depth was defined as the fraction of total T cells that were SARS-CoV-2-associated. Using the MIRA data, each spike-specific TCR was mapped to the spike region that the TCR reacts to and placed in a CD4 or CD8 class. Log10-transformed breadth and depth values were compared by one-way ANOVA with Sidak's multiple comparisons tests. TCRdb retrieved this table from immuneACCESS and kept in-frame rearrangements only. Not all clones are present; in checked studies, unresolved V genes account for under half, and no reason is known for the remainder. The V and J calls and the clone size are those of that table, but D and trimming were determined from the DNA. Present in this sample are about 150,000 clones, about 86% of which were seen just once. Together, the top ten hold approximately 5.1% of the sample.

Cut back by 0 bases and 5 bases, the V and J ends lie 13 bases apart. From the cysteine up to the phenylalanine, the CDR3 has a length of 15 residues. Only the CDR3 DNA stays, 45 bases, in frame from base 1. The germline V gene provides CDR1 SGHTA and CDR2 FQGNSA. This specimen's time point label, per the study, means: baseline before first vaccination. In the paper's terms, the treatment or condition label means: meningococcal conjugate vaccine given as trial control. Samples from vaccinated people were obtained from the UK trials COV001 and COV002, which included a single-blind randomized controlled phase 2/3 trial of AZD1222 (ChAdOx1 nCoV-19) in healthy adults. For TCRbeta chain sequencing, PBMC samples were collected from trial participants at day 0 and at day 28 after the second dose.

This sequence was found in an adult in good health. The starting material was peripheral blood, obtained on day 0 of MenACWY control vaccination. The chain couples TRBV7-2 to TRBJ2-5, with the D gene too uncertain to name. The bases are TGTGCCAGCAGCTTAGCGATGGCCCCTACCGAGACCCAGTACTTC. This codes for CASSLAMAPTETQYF.